These 5 T cell receptor beta chains were all obtained from the same sample, sequenced in a study of control samples from healthy donors and cancer patients. The protocol was immunoSEQ multiplex PCR, while the TCRdb copy is restricted to in-frame clones and leaves out a portion. The sample comprises roughly 88,000 clones, roughly 90% of which are singletons, and around 1% rests with the top ten. The sample taken for sequencing was blood. Receptors originate from a woman aged 25-40 years in good health.

Details on this clone: An end of the junction differs from the germline gene, which may be a read error. The V and J genes are TRBV18 and TRBJ1-2; D gene ambiguous. This CDR3 is built from 13 residues. CDR1 is KGHSH, CDR2 LQKENI, per germline. This chain's CDR3 is CASSPPNSHGYTF. In DNA form, the CDR3 reads TGTGCCAGCTCGCCACCAAACTCACATGGCTACACCTTC. The complete variable domain, with remaining parts taken from reference TRBV18 and TRBJ1-2, reads NAGVMQNPRHLVRRRGQEARLRCSPMKGHSHVYWYRQLPEEGLKFMVYLQKENIIDESGMPKERFSAEFPKEGPSILRIQQVVRGDSAAYFCASSPPNSHGYTFGSGTRLTVV.

The CDR3 protein is CASSLRLAGGSTDTQYF. For the CDR3, the DNA is TGTGCCAGCAGCTTAAGGCTAGCGGGGGGCAGCACAGATACGCAGTATTTT. The chain is built from TRBV7-8 and TRBJ2-3; 11 positions match TRBD2. Per germline, CDR1 SGHVS and CDR2 FQNEAQ. The V and J ends lost 2 bases and 0 bases, in that order; junction bases with no gene match: 4. CDR3 size: 17 residues. Full variable domain (outside the CDR3, taken from reference TRBV7-8 and TRBJ2-3): GAGVSQSPRYKVAKRGQDVALRCDPISGHVSLFWYQQALGQGPEFLTYFQNEAQLDKSGLPSDRFFAERPEGSVSTLKIQRTQQEDSAVYLCASSLRLAGGSTDTQYFGPGTRLTVL.

This clone was seen a few times. This chain connects TRBV5-1 to TRBJ1-6; 11 bases line up with TRBD1. Per the germline V gene, CDR1 is SGHRS and CDR2 is YFSETQ. This CDR3 comprises 16 residues. Trimming cost V 0 bases and J 6 bases; bases outside gene matches: 2. The CDR3 spells CASSLEGQGANSPLHF. For the CDR3, the DNA is TGCGCCAGCAGCTTGGAAGGACAGGGGGCTAATTCACCCCTCCACTTT.

This clone was recorded many times. The chain is built from TRBV30 and TRBJ1-5; 7 nucleotides match TRBD1. The CDR3 has 17 amino acids. Trimming at V came to 0 bases and at J to 7 bases, leaving 15 bases not matched to a gene. Germline V gene data show CDR1 as GTSNPN and CDR2 as SVGIG (reference sequence). CDR3 protein: CAWSVNSGHRGRQPQHF. In DNA form, the CDR3 reads TGTGCCTGGAGTGTAAATTCCGGTCACAGGGGAAGGCAGCCCCAGCATTTT.

The V call is TRBV14, the J call TRBJ2-5; D not resolved. The germline V gene encodes CDR1 SGHDN and CDR2 FVKESK. This CDR3 is built from 15 residues. The V and J ends lost 1 base and 3 bases respectively, with 12 bases between them. The CDR3 DNA is TGTGCCAGCAGCCAAGGCATCTTAACGAAAGAGACCCAGTACTTC. Translated: CASSQGILTKETQYF.